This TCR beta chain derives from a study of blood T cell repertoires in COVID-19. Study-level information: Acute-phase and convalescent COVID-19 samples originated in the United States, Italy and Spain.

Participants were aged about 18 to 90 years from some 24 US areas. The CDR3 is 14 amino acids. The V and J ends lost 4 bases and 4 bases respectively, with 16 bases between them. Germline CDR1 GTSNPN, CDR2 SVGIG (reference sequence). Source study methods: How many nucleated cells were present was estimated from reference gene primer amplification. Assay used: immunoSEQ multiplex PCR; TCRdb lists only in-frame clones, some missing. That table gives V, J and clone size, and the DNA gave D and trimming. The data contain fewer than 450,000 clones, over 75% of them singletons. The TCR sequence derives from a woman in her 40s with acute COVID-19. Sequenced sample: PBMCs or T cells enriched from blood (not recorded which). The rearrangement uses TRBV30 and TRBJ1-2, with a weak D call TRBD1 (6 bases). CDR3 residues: CAWTRGQSLYGYTF. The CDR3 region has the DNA TGTGCCTGGACCCGCGGACAGTCCCTCTATGGCTACACCTTC.